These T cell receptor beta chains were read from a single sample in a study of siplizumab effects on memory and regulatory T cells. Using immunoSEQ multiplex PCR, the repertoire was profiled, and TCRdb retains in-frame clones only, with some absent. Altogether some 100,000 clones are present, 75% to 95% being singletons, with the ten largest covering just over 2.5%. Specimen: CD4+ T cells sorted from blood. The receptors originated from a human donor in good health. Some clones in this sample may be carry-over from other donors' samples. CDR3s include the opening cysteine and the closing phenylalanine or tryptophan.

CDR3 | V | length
CAISGTSTDTQYF | TRBV10-3 | 13
CATSTPVTGNEQFF | TRBV28 | 14
CASSPDREGANQPQHF | TRBV18 | 16
CASSPRTGGTGELFF | TRBV2 | 15
CASSSEIQKETQYF | TRBV7-9 | 14
CASSFRGPWGDTQYF | TRBV28 | 15
CTSSQVLFLDIPNTEAFF | TRBV1 | 18
CASSEGIVETQYF | TRBV6-1 | 13
CASSSGLAGGLPGELFF | TRBV5-4 | 17
CASSPTLMNRIGELFF | TRBV18 | 16
CASLHWTGMTYEQYF | TRBV23-1 | 15
CASSSALNVDTQYF | TRBV6-5 | 14
CASQTTGSEQYF | TRBV10-1 | 12
CASSSRTSATGELFF | TRBV7-3 | 15
CASSLDRQGSYEQYF | TRBV11-2 | 15
CASSPPTEPTEQYF | TRBV18 | 14
CASSQTGSYTDTQYF | TRBV4-1 | 15
CTSEPRSWRTVRGDEQFF | TRBV1 | 18
CASSLVGSGTAQFF | TRBV7-9 | 14
CASSALEDRNYGYTF | TRBV6-1 | 15
CASSTRLAGGRETQYF | TRBV7-7 | 16
CASRTGSSYNSPLHF | TRBV25-1 | 15
CASTTSNWALYEQYF | TRBV5-8 | 15
CASSLVQGASGETQYF | TRBV5-4 | 16
CASSLRLSGIGETQYF | TRBV5-4 | 16
CSAGGAADTQYF | TRBV29-1 | 12
CASSPPTGTAGGLTDTQYF | TRBV18 | 19
CASSPDGNRVSGYTF | TRBV6-5 | 15
CASRRDRGGYGYTF | TRBV6-1 | 14
CASSLAVIGQDTQYF | TRBV5-1 | 15
CSATGLRNTEAFF | TRBV29-1 | 13
CASSQPGTSGRASHEQYF | TRBV6-4 | 18
CASSLERGAVYF | TRBV11-3 | 12
CASSARGSILYNEQFF | TRBV7-9 | 16
CASSEGFGYGYTF | TRBV2 | 13
CAISWAGSSDTQYF | TRBV10-3 | 14
CASSEWVETQYF | TRBV7-8 | 12
CASSFGPTEAFF | TRBV21-1 | 12
CASSSSGGIAYTF | TRBV5-1 | 13